The 10 T cell receptor beta chains reported below all come from one sample, sequenced in a study of CD8+CD57+ T cells in acquired aplastic anemia. Genomic DNA, serving as template, underwent TCR beta VDJ and CDR3 profiling. MiXCR, run by TCRdb on the reads, gives a single entry per CDR3 protein. The data show approximately 120,000 distinct CDR3 sequences, nearly 40% seen once. Previously, flow cytometry had revealed CD8+CD57+ cell expansion in the patients chosen for sequencing. Sequencing used sorted CD4+, CD8+, or CD8+CD57+ T cells (not recorded which) from PBMCs. The receptor source for this set is a human donor with aplastic anemia.

The chain carries TRBV19 and TRBJ1-2; D not resolved. The V gene lost 7 bases and the J gene lost 12 bases, with 18 bases spanning the gap. The length of the CDR3 is 12 residues. CDR1 is LNHDA, CDR2 SQIVND, per germline (reference sequence). In DNA, the CDR3 is TGTGCCAGTAAACCAGGCAACTCTGGAAACACCTTC. The encoded protein is CASKPGNSGNTF.

This chain connects TRBV20-1 to TRBJ1-6, with D maybe TRBD1 (5 bases). CDR1 is DFQATT and CDR2 is SNEGSKA in the germline V gene (reference sequence). The CDR3 loop spans 14 amino acids. The V end lost 0 bases, the J end lost 4 bases, and 7 bases lay between the germline ends. CDR3 DNA sequence: TGCAGTGCTAGAGAGGGGACTTATAATTCACCCCTCCACTTT. The encoded protein is CSAREGTYNSPLHF.

In its sample, this clonotype was seen a few times. This could be a read error, since a much larger clone is one nucleotide away. The chain has TRBV6-5 and TRBJ1-5; D is undetermined. Germline CDR1 reads MNHEY; CDR2 reads SVGAGI. This CDR3 is built from 15 residues. Deletions cut 1 base from V and 6 bases from J, with 13 bases between. CDR3 sequence: CASSYLGKRSQPQHF. CDR3 nucleotides: TGTGCCAGCAGTTACTTAGGGAAGAGGAGTCAGCCCCAGCATTTT.

The chain combines TRBV19 with TRBJ1-1, with a weak D call TRBD1 (5 bases). From germline, CDR1 is LNHDA and CDR2 SQIVND (reference sequence). CDR3 length: 14 amino acids. V lost 8 bases, J lost 7 bases, and 20 bases lay in between. CDR3 in amino acids: CASRQRDQKYEAFF. The CDR3 region has the DNA TGTGCCAGTCGACAGAGAGATCAGAAATATGAAGCTTTCTTT. The whole variable domain, remainder taken from reference TRBV19 and TRBJ1-1, is DGGITQSPKYLFRKEGQNVTLSCEQNLNHDAMYWYRQDPGQGLRLIYYSQIVNDFQKGDIAEGYSVSREKKESFPLTVTSAQKNPTAFYLCASRQRDQKYEAFFGQGTRLTVV.

A word on this clonotype: Given a much more abundant clone one base away, this may be a read error. The chain joins TRBV10-3 to TRBJ1-2; D is unresolved. The CDR3 length is 13 residues. Germline V gene sequence: CDR1 ENHRY, CDR2 SYGVKD. The V gene lost 5 bases and the J gene lost 13 bases, with 20 bases spanning the gap. CDR3 residues: CAISPLSQTHPTF. The DNA for the CDR3 is TGTGCCATCAGTCCTCTTAGCCAAACCCATCCCACCTTC.

This clonotype was counted many times. The V call is TRBV20-1, the J call TRBJ1-1; tentative D call: TRBD1 (5 bases). Trimming removed 3 bases at V and 2 bases at J, with 19 bases between. The CDR3 is 16 residues long. Germline V gene sequence: CDR1 DFQATT, CDR2 SNEGSKA (reference sequence). CDR3 in amino acids: CSARPLRQGKNTEAFF. The CDR3 coding sequence is TGCAGTGCTAGGCCCTTGAGGCAGGGAAAAAACACTGAAGCTTTCTTT.

Ten or more counts support this clonotype. V gene TRBV5-1 combines with J gene TRBJ1-1; D is uncertain. Looked up from germline, CDR1 is SGHRS and CDR2 is YFSETQ. The CDR3 length is 13 residues. Deletions cut 0 bases from V and 6 bases from J, with 9 bases between. The CDR3 spells CASSLEAASEAFF. The CDR3 DNA reads as TGCGCCAGCAGCTTGGAGGCAGCTTCTGAAGCTTTCTTT.

This clonotype came up a few times. The chain carries TRBV7-2 and TRBJ1-1, with 8 bases that match TRBD1. V shed 9 bases, J shed 2 bases, and the junction held 5 bases outside the gene matches. This CDR3 contains 13 residues. The germline V gene has CDR1 SGHTA and CDR2 FQGNSA. The CDR3 nucleotides are TGTGCCAGTAACGACAGGGGAAACACTGAAGCTTTCTTT. Amino acid sequence: CASNDRGNTEAFF.

Ten or more counts support this clonotype. The rearrangement joins TRBV15 to TRBJ2-7; 7 bases are a match to TRBD1. This CDR3 region has 14 residues. Germline values: CDR1 LNHNV, CDR2 YYDKDF (reference sequence). V was clipped by 3 bases and J by 1 base; unmatched bases: 3. CDR3 in amino acids: CATSRGDSSYEQYV. The CDR3 DNA reads as TGTGCCACCAGCAGGGGGGACAGTTCCTACGAGCAGTACGTC.

This clonotype has at least ten counts. The CDR3 sequence: CASSIGRVRNTGELFF. The CDR3 nucleotides read TGTGCCAGTAGTATAGGGAGGGTTCGGAACACCGGGGAGCTGTTTTTT. The chain has TRBV19 and TRBJ2-2, with D tentatively TRBD2 (6 bases). Germline CDR1 LNHDA, CDR2 SQIVND (reference sequence). Trimming stripped 1 base from V and 1 base from J, with 10 bases between. This CDR3 spans 16 amino acids.